One sample yielded the 32 T cell receptor beta chains listed below, sequenced in a study of T cell responses to AZD1222 COVID-19 vaccine. The repertoire was sequenced with immunoSEQ multiplex PCR; TCRdb's copy has only in-frame clones and lacks some. The table includes about 130,000 clones, 90% detected once. Material: peripheral blood, obtained on day 0 of AZD1222 vaccination. The receptors were sampled from an adult in good health.

The rearrangement joins TRBV30 to TRBJ1-5; tentative D call: TRBD1 (5 bases). Deletions cut 0 bases from V and 7 bases from J, with 16 bases between. Germline V lookup: CDR1 GTSNPN, CDR2 SVGIG (reference sequence). This CDR3 is built from 15 residues. CDR3 sequence reads: CAWSVPSRQRQPQHF. CDR3 in DNA: TGTGCCTGGAGTGTACCCTCCAGACAGAGGCAGCCCCAGCATTTT.

The chain combines TRBV7-2 with TRBJ1-3; the D is unclear. Germline V gives CDR1 SGHTA, CDR2 FQGNSA. V was shortened by 4 bases and J by 1 base, with 5 bases between the two germline ends. CDR3 size: 13 residues. As DNA, the CDR3 is TGTGCCAGCAGCTCTTTATCTGGAAACACCATATATTTT. Its protein is CASSSLSGNTIYF. The variable domain in full, with the rest retrieved from reference TRBV7-2 and TRBJ1-3, is GAGVSQSPSNKVTEKGKDVELRCDPISGHTALYWYRQSLGQGLEFLIYFQGNSAPDKSGLPSDRFSAERTGGSVSTLTIQRTQQEDSAVYLCASSSLSGNTIYFGEGSWLTVV.

This chain uses TRBV9 with TRBJ2-1; the match to TRBD1 covers 8 bases. CDR1 and CDR2 (germline): SGDLS, YYNGEE. Germline trimming cut 0 bases from V and 10 bases from J; bases unmatched to any gene: 12. This CDR3 has 16 residues. The CDR3 bases are TGTGCCAGCAGCGTAGCTGGGGCAGGGGGCTGGGAGGAGCAGTTCTTC. Protein: CASSVAGAGGWEEQFF.

CDR3 in amino acids: CASSLGRSLSNQPQHF. The CDR3 region has the DNA TGTGCCAGCAGCTTAGGCCGATCTCTTAGCAATCAGCCCCAGCATTTT. V gene TRBV13 combines with J gene TRBJ1-5, with D unresolved. Germline V gene lookup returns CDR1 PRHDT and CDR2 FYEKMQ (reference sequence). Trimming left V 0 bases short and J 0 bases short, with 9 bases between. The length of the CDR3 is 16 residues.

The rearrangement links TRBV10-3 to TRBJ1-6; possible D gene TRBD1, 5 bases. The V gene lost 7 bases and the J gene lost 6 bases, with 10 bases spanning the gap. The CDR3 extends over 13 amino acids. Germline CDR1 ENHRY, CDR2 SYGVKD. As DNA, the CDR3 is TGTGCCATCACGGCAGGGAGTAATTCACCCCTCCACTTT. Translated, it gives CAITAGSNSPLHF.

This rearrangement joins TRBV5-1 to TRBJ2-2, with a possible D match to TRBD1 (5 bases). Looked up from germline, CDR1 is SGHRS and CDR2 is YFSETQ. The CDR3 spans 14 residues. Deletions cut 4 bases from V and 4 bases from J, with 11 bases between. The CDR3 region is CASSHERGTGELFF. The CDR3 DNA reads TGCGCCAGCAGCCATGAAAGGGGCACCGGGGAGCTGTTTTTT. The full variable domain, with the rest looked up from reference TRBV5-1 and TRBJ2-2, is KAGVTQTPRYLIKTRGQQVTLSCSPISGHRSVSWYQQTPGQGLQFLFEYFSETQRNKGNFPGRFSGRQFSNSRSEMNVSTLELGDSALYLCASSHERGTGELFFGEGSRLTVL.

The gene calls are TRBV20-1 and TRBJ2-1, with 9 bases lining up with TRBD1. With V trimmed by 2 bases and J by 15 bases, 5 bases remained unmatched. The germline CDR1 and CDR2 sequences are DFQATT and SNEGSKA (reference sequence). This CDR3 comprises 11 residues. The CDR3 region has the DNA TGCAGTGCTAGAAAAACAGGGGGCTTGTTCTTC. Its protein is CSARKTGGLFF.

The genes are TRBV4-3 and TRBJ1-6; 10 bases are a match to TRBD1. Germline CDR1 LGHNA, CDR2 YSLEER. J was trimmed by 7 bases and V by 0 bases; bases with no gene match: 6. CDR3 length equals 17 residues. The CDR3 coding sequence is TGCGCCAGCAGCCAAGATCTTACGACAGGGGGCAATTCACCCCTCCACTTT. This sequence encodes CASSQDLTTGGNSPLHF.

This clone was counted between two and nine times. The V and J genes are TRBV7-3 and TRBJ1-6; no firm D call. Germline CDR1 SGHTA, CDR2 FQGTGA. This CDR3 comprises 15 residues. V was pared by 5 bases and J by 8 bases, with 16 bases between. CDR3 residues: CASSQAHFSDSPLHF. The CDR3 DNA is TGTGCCAGCAGCCAAGCACATTTTTCGGATTCACCCCTCCACTTT.

The rearrangement links TRBV5-1 to TRBJ1-1; D is possibly TRBD1 (6 bases). Germline lookup yields CDR1 SGHRS and CDR2 YFSETQ. The CDR3 runs 15 residues. V was shortened by 4 bases and J by 2 bases, with 15 bases between the two germline ends. The CDR3 coding sequence is TGCGCCAGCAGCCCCCGGGACACGGCCAACACTGAAGCTTTCTTT. It codes for CASSPRDTANTEAFF.

The rearrangement links TRBV7-8 to TRBJ2-7; 10 nucleotides line up with TRBD1. The CDR3 consists of 15 residues. Germline-derived CDR1 and CDR2 are SGHVS and FQNEAQ. Trimming cost V 4 bases and J 0 bases; bases outside gene matches: 3. The CDR3 reads CASSSGTGVSYEQYF. Written as DNA, the CDR3 is TGTGCCAGCAGCTCCGGGACAGGGGTCTCCTACGAGCAGTACTTC. Combining the CDR3 with reference TRBV7-8 and TRBJ2-7 gives the whole variable domain GAGVSQSPRYKVAKRGQDVALRCDPISGHVSLFWYQQALGQGPEFLTYFQNEAQLDKSGLPSDRFFAERPEGSVSTLKIQRTQQEDSAVYLCASSSGTGVSYEQYFGPGTRLTVT.

The chain uses TRBV9 and TRBJ1-3; possible D gene TRBD1, 5 bases. There are 14 residues in the CDR3. Looked up from germline, CDR1 is SGDLS and CDR2 is YYNGEE. The germline V and J ends were trimmed by 0 bases and 2 bases, with 6 bases remaining between them. The chain's CDR3 is CASSVAGPGNTIYF. CDR3 in DNA: TGTGCCAGCAGCGTAGCGGGACCTGGAAACACCATATATTTT.

The V and J genes are TRBV7-2 and TRBJ2-6; D remains ambiguous. This CDR3 spans 15 amino acids. From germline, CDR1 is SGHTA and CDR2 FQGNSA. The V end was cut by 1 base, the J end by 2 bases, with 6 bases between. The CDR3 loop reads CASSLGGAGANVLTF. The DNA of the CDR3 is TGTGCCAGCAGCTTAGGAGGCGCTGGGGCCAACGTCCTGACTTTC.

The gene calls are TRBV28 and TRBJ2-7; D is possibly TRBD1 or TRBD2 (5 bases each). Trimming took 10 bases from V and 6 from J, leaving 22 bases between them. Germline assignment: CDR1 MDHEN and CDR2 SYDVKM. CDR3 length: 14 residues. The CDR3 sequence: CATREGPAEFEQYF. CDR3 DNA sequence: TGTGCCACCCGAGAGGGGCCGGCGGAATTCGAGCAGTACTTC.

This clone was detected once. The rearrangement links TRBV7-8 to TRBJ2-2; 8 positions match TRBD1. V lost 5 bases to trimming and J lost 6 bases; unmatched junction nucleotides: 8. CDR3 length equals 15 residues. The V gene's germline CDR1 is SGHVS and CDR2 FQNEAQ. DNA of the CDR3: TGTGCCAGCAGCAACGGACAGGGTCTAGCCGGGGAGCTGTTTTTT. It translates to CASSNGQGLAGELFF.

This sequence joins TRBV6-2 or TRBV6-3 and TRBJ2-7; TRBD2 matches 7 bases. V dropped 5 bases and J dropped 5; count of bases not matched to a gene: 3. Germline values: CDR1 MNHEY, CDR2 SVGEGT. This CDR3 region has 12 residues. The CDR3 region has the DNA TGTGCCAGCAGTAGGGAGGGAGACGAGCAGTACTTC. This gives the protein CASSREGDEQYF.

The chain recombines TRBV6-5 with TRBJ1-2; weak D call: TRBD1 (5 bases). Germline CDR1 is MNHEY and CDR2 is SVGAGI. The CDR3 length is 13 residues. Trimming removed 5 bases from V and 7 bases from J, with 14 bases in between. The CDR3 DNA follows: TGTGCCAGCAGTCTCACCCCGGGGGGTGGCTACACCTTC. Translation gives CASSLTPGGGYTF.

The rearrangement links TRBV28 to TRBJ1-6, with D possibly TRBD1 on 5 matching bases. Germline V lookup: CDR1 MDHEN, CDR2 SYDVKM. With 4 bases removed from V and 7 bases from J, the gap between germline ends came to 11 bases. CDR3 size: 14 residues. This CDR3 reads CASSSMGENSPLHF. CDR3 in DNA: TGTGCCAGCAGTTCGATGGGGGAAAATTCACCCCTCCACTTT. Full variable domain (rest looked up from reference TRBV28 and TRBJ1-6): DVKVTQSSRYLVKRTGEKVFLECVQDMDHENMFWYRQDPGLGLRLIYFSYDVKMKEKGDIPEGYSVSREKKERFSLILESASTNQTSMYLCASSSMGENSPLHFGNGTRLTVT.

V and J are TRBV7-2 and TRBJ2-5; TRBD2 matches at 11 bases. Unmatched junction bases numbered 11, after V lost 6 bases and J lost 2 bases. The CDR3 length is 17 residues. Germline loops: CDR1 SGHTA, CDR2 FQGNSA. Here the CDR3 DNA reads TGTGCCAGCAGGATCCCCGCCGGGACTAGCGGTCAAGAGACCCAGTACTTC. This gives the protein CASRIPAGTSGQETQYF.

The CDR3 coding sequence is TGTGCCAGCAGCTTAAACCGGGATTGGAACACTGAAGCTTTCTTT. It encodes CASSLNRDWNTEAFF. This chain uses TRBV11-2 with TRBJ1-1; D not resolved. Trimming stripped 2 bases from V and 1 base from J, with 11 bases between. This CDR3 has 15 residues. Germline CDR1 reads SGHAT; CDR2 reads FQNNGV. Supplemented by reference TRBV11-2 and TRBJ1-1, the full variable domain reads EAGVAQSPRYKIIEKRQSVAFWCNPISGHATLYWYQQILGQGPKLLIQFQNNGVVDDSQLPKDRFSAERLKGVDSTLKIQPAKLEDSAVYLCASSLNRDWNTEAFFGQGTRLTVV.

The rearrangement links TRBV7-2 to TRBJ2-7; 8 bases map to TRBD1. CDR3 size: 16 residues. Losses at the gene ends were 3 bases for V and 4 bases for J; bases not matched to a gene: 11. Germline loops: CDR1 SGHTA, CDR2 FQGNSA. The CDR3 reads CASSFLADRGRYEQYF. The CDR3 DNA follows: TGTGCCAGCAGCTTCCTGGCCGACAGGGGAAGGTACGAGCAGTACTTC.

The gene calls are TRBV5-6 and TRBJ2-7; weak D call: TRBD1 (6 bases). The CDR3 loop spans 14 amino acids. The V end lost 3 bases, the J end lost 4 bases, and 14 bases lay between the germline ends. Germline V lookup: CDR1 SGHDT, CDR2 YYEEEE. The CDR3 sequence is CASSWTDSLYEQYF. DNA for the CDR3: TGTGCCAGCAGCTGGACGGACAGTCTTTACGAGCAGTACTTC.

The V gene is TRBV12-3 or TRBV12-4, the J gene TRBJ2-7; D uncertain. V was clipped by 6 bases and J by 5 bases, with 8 bases between them. The CDR3 covers 11 residues. As DNA, the CDR3 is TGTGCCAGCAGGGACGTAGACGAGCAGTACTTC. Translation gives CASRDVDEQYF.

This clone was seen once. The V gene is TRBV19, the J gene TRBJ2-7, with D maybe TRBD1 (6 bases). V was trimmed by 6 bases and J by 0 bases, leaving 12 bases between them. Germline-derived CDR1 and CDR2 are LNHDA and SQIVND (reference sequence). The CDR3 is made up of 14 amino acids. The CDR3 here is CASSPQGSSYEQYF. CDR3 DNA sequence: TGTGCCAGTAGCCCCCAGGGGAGCTCCTACGAGCAGTACTTC.

The chain carries TRBV9 and TRBJ1-6; possible D gene TRBD1, 5 bases. The CDR3 loop spans 14 amino acids. Germline V gene data show CDR1 as SGDLS and CDR2 as YYNGEE. V was shortened by 3 bases and J by 7 bases, with 11 bases between the two germline ends. CDR3 nucleotides: TGTGCCAGCAGCGGGAGGGGCCTCAATTCACCCCTCCACTTT. Translated: CASSGRGLNSPLHF.

The chain joins TRBV10-2 to TRBJ1-6; TRBD1 is a possible D gene (5 bases). CDR1 is WSHSY and CDR2 is SAAADI in the germline V gene. The V and J ends lost 3 bases and 6 bases respectively, with 12 bases between them. The CDR3 spans 15 residues. The CDR3 DNA sequence: TGCGCCAGCAGTGACCTCGGGGCCGCTAATTCACCCCTCCACTTT. Amino acids: CASSDLGAANSPLHF.

CDR3 bases: TGTGCCTGGAGTGATAGGTTGGGGGCAGATACGCAGTATTTT. It translates to CAWSDRLGADTQYF. This sequence joins TRBV30 and TRBJ2-3, with D possibly called TRBD1 or TRBD2 (5 bases each). This CDR3 is 14 amino acids long. Germline V gene sequence: CDR1 GTSNPN, CDR2 SVGIG (reference sequence). The germline V and J ends were trimmed by 1 base and 4 bases, with 12 bases remaining between them. Variable domain in full (rest from reference TRBV30 and TRBJ2-3): SQTIHQWPATLVQPVGSPLSLECTVEGTSNPNLYWYRQAAGRGLQLLFYSVGIGQISSEVPQNLSASRPQDRQFILSSKKLLLSDSGFYLCAWSDRLGADTQYFGPGTRLTVL.

As for this clone: One junction end disagrees with the germline gene, perhaps due to a read error. The CDR3 DNA reads TGTGCTAGCAGCCGGGACTACAACACCGGGGAGCTGTTTTTT. The encoded protein is CASSRDYNTGELFF. V usage is TRBV7-7 and J usage is TRBJ2-2; 7 bases map to TRBD2. The CDR3 extends over 14 amino acids. Looked up from germline, CDR1 is SSHAT and CDR2 is FNYEAQ (reference sequence).

This chain connects TRBV18 to TRBJ2-7, with 8 bases that match TRBD1. Germline assignment: CDR1 KGHSH and CDR2 LQKENI. Trimming at V came to 0 bases and at J to 4 bases, leaving 8 bases not matched to a gene. This CDR3 comprises 16 residues. CDR3 sequence: CASSPPSNRGWYEQYF. CDR3 nucleotides: TGTGCCAGCTCACCACCGTCGAACAGGGGGTGGTACGAGCAGTACTTC.

The count of this clone is one. The chain uses TRBV5-1 and TRBJ2-7; 8 nucleotides agree with TRBD1. Germline V CDR1 and CDR2: SGHRS, YFSETQ. The CDR3 covers 18 residues. V dropped 0 bases and J dropped 1; count of bases not matched to a gene: 12. CDR3 loop: CASSLGLAAGGFSYEQYF. As DNA, the CDR3 is TGCGCCAGCAGCTTGGGGTTAGCGGCAGGGGGCTTTTCCTACGAGCAGTACTTC.

The chain carries TRBV6-2 or TRBV6-3 and TRBJ1-3; D ambiguous. Per the germline V gene, CDR1 is MNHEY and CDR2 is SVGEGT. The CDR3 loop spans 16 amino acids. V lost 0 bases, J lost 0 bases, and 9 bases lay in between. The CDR3 region has the DNA TGTGCCAGCAGTTACTCGGCCGTTAGCTCTGGAAACACCATATATTTT. The encoded protein is CASSYSAVSSGNTIYF.

This rearrangement joins TRBV4-3 to TRBJ2-7, with a possible D match to TRBD1 (6 bases). The germline V gene encodes CDR1 LGHNA and CDR2 YSLEER. This CDR3 has 15 residues. Trimming shortened V by 3 bases and J by 0 bases, and 12 bases separated the two germline ends. Here the CDR3 DNA reads TGCGCCAGCAGCCAGCAACAGGGTGCCTCCTACGAGCAGTACTTC. Its protein product is CASSQQQGASYEQYF.